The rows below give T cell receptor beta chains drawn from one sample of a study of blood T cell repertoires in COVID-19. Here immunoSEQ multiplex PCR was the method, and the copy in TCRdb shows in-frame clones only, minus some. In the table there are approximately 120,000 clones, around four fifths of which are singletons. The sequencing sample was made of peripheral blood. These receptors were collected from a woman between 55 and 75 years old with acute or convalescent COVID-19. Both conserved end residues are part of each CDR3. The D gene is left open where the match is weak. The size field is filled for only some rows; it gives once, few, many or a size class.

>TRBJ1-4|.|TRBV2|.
TGTGCCAGCAGATGGAGTCAGACCGCAAATGAAAAACTGTTTTTT
CASRWSQTANEKLFF
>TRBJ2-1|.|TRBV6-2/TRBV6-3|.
TGTGCCAGCAGTTACGAATACGGTGCGAGCTCCTACAATGAGCAGTTCTTC
CASSYEYGASSYNEQFF
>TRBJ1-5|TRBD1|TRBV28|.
TGTGCCAGCAGTTACGGACAGGGCAATCAGCCCCAGCATTTT
CASSYGQGNQPQHF
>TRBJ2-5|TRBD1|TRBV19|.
TGTGCCAGTAGTGAAGACAGGGTGTCGGAGACCCAGTACTTC
CASSEDRVSETQYF
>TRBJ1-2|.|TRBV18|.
TGTGCCAGCTCACCGGTAGCCTATGGCTACACCTTC
CASSPVAYGYTF
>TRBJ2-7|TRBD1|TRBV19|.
TGTGCCACCGGCTGGGGACAGGGAGTCTACGAGCAGTACTTC
CATGWGQGVYEQYF
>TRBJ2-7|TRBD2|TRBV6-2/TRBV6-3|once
TGTGCCAGCAGTTACTTAGCGGGAGTCTCCGAGCAGTGCTTC
CASSYLAGVSEQCF
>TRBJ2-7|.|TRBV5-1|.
TGCGCCAGCAACCCGGAGGGAGGCCCCTACGAGCAGTACTTC
CASNPEGGPYEQYF
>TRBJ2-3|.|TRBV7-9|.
TGTGCCAGCAGCTCTCAGGGGCCCCTCGGAGATACGCAGTATTTT
CASSSQGPLGDTQYF
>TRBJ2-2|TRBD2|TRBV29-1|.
TGCAGCGTTGGACTAGCGTCTGTCGGGGAGCTGTTTTTT
CSVGLASVGELFF
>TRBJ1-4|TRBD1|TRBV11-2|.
TGTGCCAGCAGCACCCCCCGCGGGGACAGAAGAGAAAAACTGTTTTTT
CASSTPRGDRREKLFF
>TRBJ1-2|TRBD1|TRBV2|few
TGTGCCAGCAGTTGGGACAGGGACTATGGCTACACCTTC
CASSWDRDYGYTF
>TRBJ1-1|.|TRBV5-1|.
TGCGCCAGCAAAATCGGGGAATCGAACACTGAAGCTTTCTTT
CASKIGESNTEAFF
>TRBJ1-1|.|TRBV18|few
TGTGCCAGCTCACCGACAGGTTACGCTGAAGCTTTCTTT
CASSPTGYAEAFF
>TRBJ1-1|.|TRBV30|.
TGTGCCTGGAGTGTGGGCCCTCAAGACACTGAAGCTTTCTTT
CAWSVGPQDTEAFF
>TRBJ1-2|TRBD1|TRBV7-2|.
TGTGCCAGCAGCCGCGGACAGGCTTATCGGGGCTACACCTTC
CASSRGQAYRGYTF
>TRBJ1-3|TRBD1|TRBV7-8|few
TGTGCCAGCAGCCCCGGACAGGGGGCGTGGGACACCATATATTTT
CASSPGQGAWDTIYF
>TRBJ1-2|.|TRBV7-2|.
TGTGCCAGCAGCTTAGATCGGGGTACCTATGGCTACACCTTC
CASSLDRGTYGYTF
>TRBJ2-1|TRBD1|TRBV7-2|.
TGTGCCAGCAGCTATCAGGGGGCGCAATCTGAGCAGTTCTTC
CASSYQGAQSEQFF
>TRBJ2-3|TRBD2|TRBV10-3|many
TGTGCCATAGCGGGGGGGCCGGATACGCAGTATTTT
CAIAGGPDTQYF
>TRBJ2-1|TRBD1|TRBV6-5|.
TGTGCCAGCAGTTACTCGAACAGGGGTGGCTACAATGAGCAGTTCTTC
CASSYSNRGGYNEQFF
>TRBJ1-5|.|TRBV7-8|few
TGTGCCAGCAGCTCTAGACGGGTCAATCAGCCCCAGCATTTT
CASSSRRVNQPQHF
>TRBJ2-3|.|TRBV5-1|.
TGCGCCAGCAGCTTGTCGGCTCCCAGGGAAGATACGCAGTATTTT
CASSLSAPREDTQYF
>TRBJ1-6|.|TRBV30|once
TGTGCCTGGAGTCCCGCCCCGAGGGCCAGGAAAGGTTCACCCCTCCACTTT
CAWSPAPRARKGSPLHF
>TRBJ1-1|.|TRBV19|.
TGTGCCAGTAGTATATCTAGGGGTTACACTGAAGCTTTCTTT
CASSISRGYTEAFF
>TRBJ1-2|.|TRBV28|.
TGTGCCAGCAGCCAGGACAGCTTTCCTGGCTACACCTTC
CASSQDSFPGYTF
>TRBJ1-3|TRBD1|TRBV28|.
TGTGCCAGCAGCCGCCTGCAGGGGGTTGGAAACACCATATATTTT
CASSRLQGVGNTIYF
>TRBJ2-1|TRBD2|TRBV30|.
TGTGCCTGGAGCATAGGGCTAGCGGGATACAATGAGCAGTTCTTC
CAWSIGLAGYNEQFF
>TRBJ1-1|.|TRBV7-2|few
TGTGCCAGCAGCTTTCAGGGGACGGGAACTGAAGCTTTCTTT
CASSFQGTGTEAFF
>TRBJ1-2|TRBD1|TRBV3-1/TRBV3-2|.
TGTGCCAGCAGCCGAGAGGGACAGGGGAGGCGCTACACCTTC
CASSREGQGRRYTF
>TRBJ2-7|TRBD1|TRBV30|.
TGTGCCTGTTCCTCCCCAGGACAGGGGGCAGGGGAGCAGTACTTC
CACSSPGQGAGEQYF
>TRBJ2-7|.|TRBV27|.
TGTGCCAGCAGTCCAACTCCTGGCTACGAGCAGTACTTC
CASSPTPGYEQYF
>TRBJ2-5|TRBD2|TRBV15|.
TGTGCCACCAGCACAGGGACTAGCGCTCAAGAGACCCAGTACTTC
CATSTGTSAQETQYF
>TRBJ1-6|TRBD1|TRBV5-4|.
TGTGCCAGCAGCGATAGGACAGGGAGGGATTCACCCCTCCACTTT
CASSDRTGRDSPLHF
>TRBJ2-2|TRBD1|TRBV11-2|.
TGTGCCAGCAGCTTGGTCTGGACAGGGTTCAGGACCGGGGAGCTGTTTTTT
CASSLVWTGFRTGELFF
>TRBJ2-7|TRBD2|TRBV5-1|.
TGCGCCAGCAGCTTGAGGACTAGCGGGAGAAGCGAGCAGTACTTC
CASSLRTSGRSEQYF
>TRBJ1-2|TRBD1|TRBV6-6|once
TGTGCCAGCAGGACAGGGGAAGACGGCTACACCTTC
CASRTGEDGYTF
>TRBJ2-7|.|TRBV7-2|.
TGTGCCAGCAGCTTAAACGGTTACGAGCAGTACTTC
CASSLNGYEQYF